These T cell receptor beta chains were read from a single sample in a study of cytomegalovirus exposure and HLA in healthy donors. Produced via immunoSEQ multiplex PCR; TCRdb's table is partial and in-frame only. The sample consists of about 120,000 clones, around two thirds of them appearing once. The sample consisted of PBMCs. All receptors come from a human donor in good health. Each CDR3 is given with its conserved first and last residue. A D gene is named only where the DNA matches it firmly. A clone size is listed for some rows: how often the clone was seen (once, few, many), or a class if it is expanded.

CDR3aa: CASSLSGTTTLETQYF
CDR3nt: TGTGCCAGCAGCCTTTCTGGGACTACTACCCTGGAGACCCAGTACTTC
j_gene: TRBJ2-5
abundance: -
v_gene: TRBV7-2
d_gene: TRBD2

CDR3aa: CASARSRGSNQPQHF
CDR3nt: TGTGCCAGTGCTAGATCTCGAGGGAGCAATCAGCCCCAGCATTTT
j_gene: TRBJ1-5
abundance: -
v_gene: TRBV2
d_gene: -

CDR3aa: CASSLHGTFSGNTIYF
CDR3nt: TGTGCCAGCAGTCTACACGGGACTTTCTCTGGAAACACCATATATTTT
j_gene: TRBJ1-3
abundance: -
v_gene: TRBV28
d_gene: -

CDR3aa: CSVEKTGLGETQYF
CDR3nt: TGCAGCGTTGAGAAGACAGGGCTGGGGGAGACCCAGTACTTC
j_gene: TRBJ2-5
abundance: -
v_gene: TRBV29-1
d_gene: TRBD1

CDR3aa: CSAARTGGIHEQYF
CDR3nt: TGCAGCGCCGCACGGACAGGGGGTATACACGAGCAGTACTTC
j_gene: TRBJ2-7
abundance: -
v_gene: TRBV29-1
d_gene: TRBD1

CDR3aa: CASSETVRSNTEAFF
CDR3nt: TGCGCCAGCAGTGAAACAGTACGAAGTAACACTGAAGCTTTCTTT
j_gene: TRBJ1-1
abundance: once
v_gene: TRBV10-1
d_gene: -

CDR3aa: CASSPRGGSRETQYF
CDR3nt: TGTGCCAGCAGCCCCCGGGGCGGGAGCCGAGAGACCCAGTACTTC
j_gene: TRBJ2-5
abundance: -
v_gene: TRBV7-8
d_gene: TRBD2

CDR3aa: CASTQTGGLARQFF
CDR3nt: TGTGCCAGTACCCAAACCGGGGGACTAGCAAGGCAGTTCTTC
j_gene: TRBJ2-1
abundance: -
v_gene: TRBV19
d_gene: TRBD2

CDR3aa: CASSVVRDWGTEAFF
CDR3nt: TGTGCCAGCAGCGTAGTAAGGGACTGGGGCACTGAAGCTTTCTTT
j_gene: TRBJ1-1
abundance: -
v_gene: TRBV9
d_gene: -

CDR3aa: CASNRGLDLNEQFF
CDR3nt: TGCGCCAGCAACAGGGGGCTAGATTTAAATGAGCAGTTCTTC
j_gene: TRBJ2-1
abundance: -
v_gene: TRBV5-1
d_gene: TRBD1

CDR3aa: CAWSPAARGVYNEQFF
CDR3nt: TGTGCCTGGAGTCCCGCCGCGCGGGGGGTATACAATGAGCAGTTCTTC
j_gene: TRBJ2-1
abundance: -
v_gene: TRBV30
d_gene: TRBD2

CDR3aa: CASSSFGREETQYF
CDR3nt: TGTGCCAGCAGCTCTTTCGGGAGGGAAGAGACCCAGTACTTC
j_gene: TRBJ2-5
abundance: few
v_gene: TRBV13
d_gene: TRBD2

CDR3aa: CASSGAFSSGVDTQYF
CDR3nt: TGCGCCAGCAGCGGGGCCTTCTCTAGCGGCGTAGATACGCAGTATTTT
j_gene: TRBJ2-3
abundance: -
v_gene: TRBV5-1
d_gene: TRBD2

CDR3aa: CASSQDALAPAGSSYNEQFF
CDR3nt: TGCGCCAGCAGCCAAGATGCCCTAGCCCCAGCGGGGAGCTCCTACAATGAGCAGTTCTTC
j_gene: TRBJ2-1
abundance: -
v_gene: TRBV4-1
d_gene: TRBD2

CDR3aa: CASSEGGQPQHF
CDR3nt: TGTGCCAGCAGTGAGGGGGGTCAGCCCCAGCATTTT
j_gene: TRBJ1-5
abundance: -
v_gene: TRBV2
d_gene: -

CDR3aa: CASSEGTGGTGELFF
CDR3nt: TGTGCCAGCAGTGAAGGGACAGGGGGGACCGGGGAGCTGTTTTTT
j_gene: TRBJ2-2
abundance: -
v_gene: TRBV2
d_gene: TRBD1

CDR3aa: CASSRDYNEKLFF
CDR3nt: TGTGCCAGCAGTCGGGACTATAATGAAAAACTGTTTTTT
j_gene: TRBJ1-4
abundance: -
v_gene: TRBV6-6
d_gene: -

CDR3aa: CASSDSSRAGANVLTF
CDR3nt: TGTGCCAGCAGTGACTCCTCCAGGGCTGGGGCCAACGTCCTGACTTTC
j_gene: TRBJ2-6
abundance: -
v_gene: TRBV6-4
d_gene: -

CDR3aa: CSVEISGTGVEAFF
CDR3nt: TGCAGCGTTGAAATATCCGGGACAGGGGTTGAAGCTTTCTTT
j_gene: TRBJ1-1
abundance: -
v_gene: TRBV29-1
d_gene: TRBD1

CDR3aa: CASSLAGAAEQYF
CDR3nt: TGTGCCAGCAGTCTGGCGGGGGCAGCCGAGCAGTACTTC
j_gene: TRBJ2-7
abundance: -
v_gene: TRBV28
d_gene: -

CDR3aa: CASSHGTANTEAFF
CDR3nt: TGCGCCAGCAGTCACGGGACAGCCAACACTGAAGCTTTCTTT
j_gene: TRBJ1-1
abundance: -
v_gene: TRBV5-1
d_gene: TRBD1

CDR3aa: CASRLGTGITDTQYF
CDR3nt: TGTGCCAGCAGACTTGGGACAGGTATCACAGATACGCAGTATTTT
j_gene: TRBJ2-3
abundance: -
v_gene: TRBV6-1
d_gene: TRBD1

CDR3aa: CASEGEGQPQHF
CDR3nt: TGTGCCAGCGAAGGGGAGGGTCAGCCCCAGCATTTT
j_gene: TRBJ1-5
abundance: -
v_gene: TRBV28
d_gene: -

CDR3aa: CASSSSDYFSGYTF
CDR3nt: TGTGCCAGCAGTTCCTCCGACTACTTTAGTGGCTACACCTTC
j_gene: TRBJ1-2
abundance: -
v_gene: TRBV27
d_gene: -

CDR3aa: CASSSNLLKSYEQYF
CDR3nt: TGTGCCAGCAGTTCTAACCTCCTGAAATCCTACGAGCAGTACTTC
j_gene: TRBJ2-7
abundance: -
v_gene: TRBV28
d_gene: -

CDR3aa: CASSAGPPITEAFF
CDR3nt: TGTGCCAGCAGCGCGGGACCGCCAATAACTGAAGCTTTCTTT
j_gene: TRBJ1-1
abundance: -
v_gene: TRBV11-2
d_gene: -

CDR3aa: CASSLSNDRKETQYF
CDR3nt: TGTGCCAGCTCACTCTCTAACGACAGGAAAGAGACCCAGTACTTC
j_gene: TRBJ2-5
abundance: -
v_gene: TRBV18
d_gene: -

CDR3aa: CARQATSNQPQHF
CDR3nt: TGTGCCAGACAGGCGACTAGCAATCAGCCCCAGCATTTT
j_gene: TRBJ1-5
abundance: -
v_gene: TRBV30
d_gene: -

CDR3aa: CASSQGYTENTEAFF
CDR3nt: TGTGCCAGCAGCCAAGGCTATACAGAGAACACTGAAGCTTTCTTT
j_gene: TRBJ1-1
abundance: -
v_gene: TRBV6-5
d_gene: -

CDR3aa: CASSADRDVGTQYF
CDR3nt: TGTGCCAGCAGCGCGGACAGGGACGTGGGGACCCAGTACTTC
j_gene: TRBJ2-5
abundance: -
v_gene: TRBV5-6
d_gene: TRBD1

CDR3aa: CASSQDRTDTQYF
CDR3nt: TGCGCCAGCAGCCAAGATAGAACAGATACGCAGTATTTT
j_gene: TRBJ2-3
abundance: -
v_gene: TRBV4-3
d_gene: -

CDR3aa: CASSFTRGGEQYF
CDR3nt: TGTGCCAGCAGCTTTACCCGAGGGGGCGAGCAGTACTTC
j_gene: TRBJ2-7
abundance: -
v_gene: TRBV11-2
d_gene: -

CDR3aa: CASSSSVSLSETQYF
CDR3nt: TGTGCTAGCAGTTCGTCGGTGAGCCTCTCAGAGACCCAGTACTTC
j_gene: TRBJ2-5
abundance: -
v_gene: TRBV7-7
d_gene: -

CDR3aa: CASSRTSDNYGYTF
CDR3nt: TGTGCCAGCAGCCGGACAAGCGATAACTATGGCTACACCTTC
j_gene: TRBJ1-2
abundance: -
v_gene: TRBV7-9
d_gene: -

CDR3aa: CASSRQGVYTGELFF
CDR3nt: TGTGCCAGCAGTCGACAGGGGGTGTACACCGGGGAGCTGTTTTTT
j_gene: TRBJ2-2
abundance: -
v_gene: TRBV7-9
d_gene: TRBD1

CDR3aa: CASMVLAGAGEQFF
CDR3nt: TGTGCCAGCATGGTACTAGCGGGAGCGGGGGAGCAGTTCTTC
j_gene: TRBJ2-1
abundance: few
v_gene: TRBV6-5
d_gene: TRBD2